This entry lists 3 T cell receptor beta chains sequenced from one sample in a study of blood T cells in healthy people across ages. A second PCR, run for about 6 to 11 cycles, used a sample-barcoded 5' primer plus a J-beta primer mix. TCRdb itself ran the 5' RACE reads through MiXCR, one entry per CDR3 protein. The data hold over 1.5 million distinct CDR3 sequences, with around 48% observed a single time. The sample consisted of blood. These receptors were taken from a woman aged 40 to 50 in good health.

This chain connects TRBV20-1 to TRBJ2-1; 13 bases are a match to TRBD2. Germline V gives CDR1 DFQATT, CDR2 SNEGSKA (reference sequence). CDR3 length: 15 amino acids. The V gene end was trimmed by 4 bases and the J gene end by 8 bases; junction bases not matched to a gene: 8. CDR3 sequence (DNA): TGCAGTGCTACTTCACGAGGACTAGCGGGGGATGAGCAGTTCTTC. This sequence encodes CSATSRGLAGDEQFF.

The chain has TRBV6-5 and TRBJ1-1; possibly TRBD1 for D (6 bases). The CDR3 length is 15 residues. With 3 bases removed from V and 1 base from J, the gap between germline ends came to 12 bases. In germline, CDR1 is MNHEY, CDR2 SVGAGI. This chain's CDR3 is CASSYWGQRNTEAFF. The CDR3 DNA is TGTGCCAGCAGTTATTGGGGGCAGAGGAACACTGAAGCTTTCTTT.

This clonotype was counted once. This chain connects TRBV25-1 to TRBJ2-2; D is unresolved. The CDR3 consists of 13 residues. Per the germline V gene, CDR1 is MGHDK and CDR2 is SYGVNS. Trimming removed 2 bases at V and 5 bases at J, with 6 bases between. The DNA of the CDR3 is TGTGCCAGCAGTGAAGACCTAACCGGGGAGCTGTTTTTT. Its translation is CASSEDLTGELFF.